This T cell receptor (beta chain) was profiled in a study of PD-1 blockade in classical Hodgkin lymphoma. In the study overall: Nivolumab 3 mg/kg was given intravenously every 2 weeks. Study-level findings and limits: Newly diagnosed patients and complete responders had comparable diversity at baseline.

In regard to this clone: What it binds is not known.

Measured with immunoSEQ multiplex PCR; TCRdb has only the in-frame clones, and not every one. The sample has 50,000 to 85,000 clones, 65% to 75% seen once. CDR3 length equals 17 residues. Deletions cut 1 base from V and 6 bases from J, with 18 bases between. The V gene's germline CDR1 is SGHAT and CDR2 FQDESV (reference sequence). Relapse after autologous stem cell transplantation occurred in every patient, and brentuximab vedotin exposure varied. Source: peripheral blood mononuclear cells (PBMCs), taken before the second cycle of nivolumab. This clonotype originated in a human donor with classical Hodgkin lymphoma. The chain combines TRBV11-1 with TRBJ2-2; D may correspond to TRBD1 or TRBD2 (5 bases each). CDR3 nucleotides: TGTGCCAGCAGCTTAGGGGGGTGGGACGCGGTGGCCGGGGAGCTGTTTTTT. It is translated as CASSLGGWDAVAGELFF. Variable domain in full (rest from reference TRBV11-1 and TRBJ2-2): EAEVAQSPRYKITEKSQAVAFWCDPISGHATLYWYRQILGQGPELLVQFQDESVVDDSQLPKDRFSAERLKGVDSTLKIQPAELGDSAMYLCASSLGGWDAVAGELFFGEGSRLTVL.